One and the same sample provided the 18 T cell receptor beta chains below, sequenced in a study of blood T cell repertoires in COVID-19. Sequencing was performed with immunoSEQ multiplex PCR; in TCRdb, only in-frame clones are kept and a portion is missing. The data show 140,000 to 150,000 clones, 81% seen once. The sequenced material came from peripheral blood. These receptors were collected from a human donor with acute or convalescent COVID-19. The donor label of this sample is uncertain.

The chain employs TRBV19 and TRBJ1-1; tentative D call: TRBD1 (5 bases). CDR3 size: 14 residues. Trimming took 6 bases from V and 4 from J, leaving 15 bases between them. Germline V gene sequence: CDR1 LNHDA, CDR2 SQIVND (reference sequence). Written as DNA, the CDR3 is TGTGCCAGTAGCCACCAGGGAGGGACCACTGAAGCTTTCTTT. It codes for CASSHQGGTTEAFF.

The V gene is TRBV3-1 (or the pseudogene TRBV3-2), the J gene TRBJ1-1; weak D call: TRBD1 (5 bases). Germline lookup yields CDR1 LGHDT and CDR2 YNNKEL (reference sequence). The V gene lost 4 bases and the J gene lost 0 bases, with 12 bases spanning the gap. The CDR3 covers 15 residues. CDR3 protein: CASSPRQYLNTEAFF. In DNA, the CDR3 is TGTGCCAGCAGCCCTAGACAGTATTTGAACACTGAAGCTTTCTTT.

The genes are TRBV6-1 and TRBJ2-7, with a weak D call TRBD1 (5 bases). The CDR3 totals 17 residues. Between the trimmed V and J ends, which lost 4 bases and 3 bases, there was a span of 22 bases. CDR1 and CDR2 from the germline V gene are MNHNS and SASEGT. DNA for the CDR3: TGTGCCAGCAGTGGAGACAGAGACAACGCCATCAACTACGAGCAGTACTTC. This encodes CASSGDRDNAINYEQYF.

This chain links TRBV21-1 with TRBJ1-2; the listed D gene, TRBD1, was not tested against the DNA. TRBV21-1 is a pseudogene. CDR3 length: 16 residues. The CDR3 sequence: CASPKAQVGQGKGYTF. CDR3 nucleotide sequence: TGTGCCAGCCCAAAAGCCCAAGTCGGACAGGGTAAGGGCTACACCTTC.

In its sample, this clone ranks as large. The chain recombines TRBV27 with TRBJ1-1; D possibly corresponds to TRBD1 (6 bases). Germline V gene lookup returns CDR1 MNHEY and CDR2 SMNVEV (reference sequence). V lost 6 bases and J 0 bases, leaving 11 bases between the germline ends. This CDR3 spans 14 amino acids. The CDR3 region has the DNA TGTGCCAGCAGCTTCCAGGGGTTGAACACTGAAGCTTTCTTT. It yields the protein CASSFQGLNTEAFF.

V usage is TRBV19 and J usage is TRBJ1-1; 10 bases align to TRBD1. Germline V gives CDR1 LNHDA, CDR2 SQIVND (reference sequence). With 5 bases clipped from V and 5 bases from J, the junction kept 5 bases outside the gene matches. The CDR3 is 14 amino acids. In DNA, the CDR3 is TGTGCCAGTAGTTTTGGACAGGGGGAAACTGAAGCTTTCTTT. Amino acids: CASSFGQGETEAFF.

CDR3 nucleotides: TGCGCCAGCAGCTTCAGCGGGGGTCCCTTAGATGAGCAGTTCTTC. Protein sequence: CASSFSGGPLDEQFF. This chain links TRBV5-1 with TRBJ2-1, with TRBD2 matching over 8 bases. CDR1 is SGHRS, CDR2 YFSETQ, per germline. The CDR3 extends over 15 amino acids. J was trimmed by 8 bases and V by 2 bases; bases with no gene match: 9. The variable domain in full, with the rest retrieved from reference TRBV5-1 and TRBJ2-1, is KAGVTQTPRYLIKTRGQQVTLSCSPISGHRSVSWYQQTPGQGLQFLFEYFSETQRNKGNFPGRFSGRQFSNSRSEMNVSTLELGDSALYLCASSFSGGPLDEQFFGPGTRLTVL.

This chain uses TRBV30 with TRBJ1-6; D remains unclear. V dropped 3 bases and J dropped 6 bases, with 12 bases sitting between them. CDR1 GTSNPN and CDR2 SVGIG come from the germline V gene (reference sequence). The CDR3 extends over 14 amino acids. The CDR3 protein is CAWRPRSSNSPLHF. For the CDR3, the DNA is TGTGCCTGGAGGCCCAGGTCCAGTAATTCACCCCTCCACTTT.

The gene calls are TRBV6-5 and TRBJ1-2; possibly TRBD1 for D (6 bases). With 7 bases removed from V and 2 bases from J, the gap between germline ends came to 11 bases. Germline CDR1 and CDR2: MNHEY and SVGAGI. This CDR3 has 13 amino acids. CDR3 DNA: TGTGCCAGCACCCCAGGGACAAACTATGGCTACACCTTC. This gives the protein CASTPGTNYGYTF.

This chain connects TRBV7-9 to TRBJ1-4, with 7 bases lining up with TRBD1. V was clipped by 5 bases and J by 8 bases; unmatched bases: 5. The CDR3 length is 13 residues. CDR1 and CDR2 (germline): SEHNR, FQNEAQ (reference sequence). This chain's CDR3 is CASSVQGEEKLFF. In DNA form, the CDR3 reads TGTGCCAGCAGCGTTCAGGGGGAAGAAAAACTGTTTTTT.

This clone has just one count. The V and J genes are TRBV5-1 and TRBJ2-2; possible D gene TRBD1, 5 bases. Germline V CDR1 and CDR2: SGHRS, YFSETQ. The V end lost 2 bases, the J end lost 1 base, and 6 bases lay between the germline ends. This CDR3 is 14 amino acids long. The CDR3 loop reads CASSFTGNTGELFF. The CDR3 coding sequence is TGCGCCAGCAGCTTTACAGGGAACACCGGGGAGCTGTTTTTT. Filled out from reference TRBV5-1 and TRBJ2-2, the complete variable domain reads KAGVTQTPRYLIKTRGQQVTLSCSPISGHRSVSWYQQTPGQGLQFLFEYFSETQRNKGNFPGRFSGRQFSNSRSEMNVSTLELGDSALYLCASSFTGNTGELFFGEGSRLTVL.

The chain combines TRBV7-3 with TRBJ2-5; 13 bases align to TRBD2. The V gene's germline CDR1 is SGHTA and CDR2 FQGTGA. The CDR3 has 14 residues. The V gene end was trimmed by 5 bases and the J gene end by 9 bases; junction bases not matched to a gene: 6. CDR3 sequence (DNA): TGTGCCAGCAGCCTCGGGACTAGCGGGGCCCCCCAGTACTTC. Translation gives CASSLGTSGAPQYF.

This clone turned up a few times. The rearrangement links TRBV6-1 to TRBJ1-3; D perhaps matches TRBD1 (6 bases). From germline, CDR1 is MNHNS and CDR2 SASEGT. V lost 3 bases and J 2 bases, leaving 14 bases between the germline ends. There are 16 residues in the CDR3. CDR3 in DNA: TGTGCCAGCAGTGACGGAGACAGGCTAGCTGGAAACACCATATATTTT. Residues: CASSDGDRLAGNTIYF.

The chain joins TRBV24-1 to TRBJ2-3; tentatively, D is TRBD1 (5 bases). Trimming removed 6 bases at V and 0 bases at J, with 9 bases between. CDR3 length equals 14 residues. In germline, CDR1 is KGHDR, CDR2 SFDVKD. The CDR3 loop is CATSLGASTDTQYF. The CDR3, as DNA: TGTGCCACCAGTCTTGGGGCAAGCACAGATACGCAGTATTTT.

V and J are TRBV27 and TRBJ1-2; D is possibly TRBD1 (5 bases). CDR1 is MNHEY and CDR2 is SMNVEV in the germline V gene (reference sequence). The CDR3 sequence is 17 residues long. The V gene lost 5 bases and the J gene lost 1 base, with 20 bases spanning the gap. The CDR3 DNA follows: TGTGCCAGCAGTCGCACTCCGGGACTATCCCATAACTATGGCTACACCTTC. Encoded protein: CASSRTPGLSHNYGYTF.

With respect to this clone: Other DNA sequences of this sample code for an identical CDR3. This chain links TRBV5-1 with TRBJ1-2; 7 bases fit TRBD1. CDR3 size: 13 residues. The V gene end was trimmed by 0 bases and the J gene end by 8 bases; junction bases not matched to a gene: 4. CDR1 is SGHRS and CDR2 is YFSETQ in the germline V gene. DNA of the CDR3: TGCGCCAGCAGCTTGGGACAGGGAGGAGGCTACACCTTC. Its translation: CASSLGQGGGYTF. The full variable domain, with the rest looked up from reference TRBV5-1 and TRBJ1-2, is KAGVTQTPRYLIKTRGQQVTLSCSPISGHRSVSWYQQTPGQGLQFLFEYFSETQRNKGNFPGRFSGRQFSNSRSEMNVSTLELGDSALYLCASSLGQGGGYTFGSGTRLTVV.

This clone was recorded once. The rearrangement links TRBV24-1 to TRBJ2-1; TRBD1 might be the D (7 bases). Germline CDR1 reads KGHDR; CDR2 reads SFDVKD. V lost 1 base to trimming and J lost 9 bases, with 18 bases between them. This CDR3 is 16 amino acids long. The CDR3 DNA sequence: TGTGCCACCAGTGATTTAGGGTTGGGCCAGGGGGGTGAGCAGTTCTTC. It encodes CATSDLGLGQGGEQFF.

The J gene is TRBJ2-2, the V gene TRBV27; 7 positions agree with TRBD1. This CDR3 is built from 15 residues. The germline V gene encodes CDR1 MNHEY and CDR2 SMNVEV (reference sequence). The trim removed 2 bases at V and 1 base at J, leaving 1 base unmatched. CDR3 loop: CASSLRDRNTGELFF. The CDR3 DNA sequence: TGTGCCAGCAGTTTAAGGGACAGGAACACCGGGGAGCTGTTTTTT.